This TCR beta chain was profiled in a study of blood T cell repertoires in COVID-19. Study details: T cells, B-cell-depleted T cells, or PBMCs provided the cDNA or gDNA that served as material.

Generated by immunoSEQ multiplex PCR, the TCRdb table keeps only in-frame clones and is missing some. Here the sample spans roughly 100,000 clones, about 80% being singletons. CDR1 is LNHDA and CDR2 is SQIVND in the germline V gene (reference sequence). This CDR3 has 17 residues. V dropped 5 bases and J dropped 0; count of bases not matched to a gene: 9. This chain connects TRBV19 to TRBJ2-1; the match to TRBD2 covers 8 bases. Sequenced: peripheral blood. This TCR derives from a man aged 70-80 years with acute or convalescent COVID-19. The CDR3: CASSLRTSRSSYNEQFF. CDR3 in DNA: TGTGCCAGTAGTCTGCGGACTAGCCGGAGCTCCTACAATGAGCAGTTCTTC.